The 21 T cell receptor beta chains given below trace back to one sample, sequenced in a study of T cell responses to AZD1222 COVID-19 vaccine. The assay was immunoSEQ multiplex PCR, and TCRdb's table has in-frame clones only and misses some. The data contain about 120,000 clones, approximately 90% of them singletons. The input for sequencing was peripheral blood, taken 28 days after the second AZD1222 dose. Receptor source: an adult who received the AZD1222 COVID-19 vaccine.

The chain has TRBV7-9 and TRBJ2-1; D is unclear. Germline CDR1 is SEHNR and CDR2 is FQNEAQ (reference sequence). The ends were cut back, 8 bases at V and 10 bases at J, with 15 bases in the middle. This CDR3 is 12 amino acids long. Written as DNA, the CDR3 is TGTGCCAGCGCCCCTGCCTACGGAGAGCAGTTCTTC. Residues: CASAPAYGEQFF. Supplemented by reference TRBV7-9 and TRBJ2-1, the full variable domain reads DTGVSQNPRHKITKRGQNVTFRCDPISEHNRLYWYRQTLGQGPEFLTYFQNEAQLEKSRLLSDRFSAERPKGSFSTLEIQRTEQGDSAMYLCASAPAYGEQFFGPGTRLTVL.

The gene calls are TRBV27 and TRBJ2-3, with 8 bases that match TRBD1. The trim removed 6 bases at V and 2 bases at J, leaving 13 bases unmatched. Germline V gene lookup returns CDR1 MNHEY and CDR2 SMNVEV (reference sequence). This CDR3 has 17 amino acids. DNA for the CDR3: TGTGCCAGCAGAAATCCCAGGGGGCGGCGGGACACAGATACGCAGTATTTT. It codes for CASRNPRGRRDTDTQYF.

The CDR3, as DNA: TGTGCCAGCAGTCGACAGGGTATCACCGGGGAGCTGTTTTTT. It translates to CASSRQGITGELFF. The chain joins TRBV6-5 to TRBJ2-2; TRBD1 agrees at 7 bases. Trimming took 5 bases from V and 4 from J; bases not matched to a gene: 4. The CDR3 spans 14 residues. Germline V gene data show CDR1 as MNHEY and CDR2 as SVGAGI.

The sample holds a few counts of this clone. Here the CDR3 reads CASSDRTGGSYGYTF. The CDR3 bases are TGTGCCAGCAGTGATAGGACAGGGGGCTCCTATGGCTACACCTTC. The chain couples TRBV6-1 to TRBJ1-2; the match to TRBD1 covers 11 bases. The CDR3 spans 15 residues. J was trimmed by 4 bases and V by 3 bases; bases with no gene match: 4. Germline CDR1 reads MNHNS; CDR2 reads SASEGT.

The chain employs TRBV7-6 and TRBJ2-2; TRBD1 might be the D (5 bases). V lost 4 bases, J lost 3 bases, and 15 bases lay in between. Germline V gene sequence: CDR1 SGHVS, CDR2 FNYEAQ. There are 16 residues in the CDR3. CDR3 in amino acids: CASSYLRPRDTGELFF. The DNA for the CDR3 is TGTGCCAGCAGCTACTTACGGCCCAGGGACACCGGGGAGCTGTTTTTT.

This clone was observed once. The V call is TRBV25-1, the J call TRBJ2-5; D not certain. Trimming shortened V by 1 base and J by 4 bases, and 7 bases separated the two germline ends. The CDR3 loop spans 13 amino acids. Germline V gene sequence: CDR1 MGHDK, CDR2 SYGVNS. The CDR3 sequence: CASSESRGETQYF. CDR3 coding DNA: TGTGCCAGCAGTGAATCGCGTGGAGAGACCCAGTACTTC.

CDR3: CASSSGDEQYF. Written as DNA, the CDR3 is TGTGCCAGCAGTTCAGGGGACGAGCAGTACTTC. The rearrangement joins TRBV6-2 or TRBV6-3 to TRBJ2-7; possibly TRBD1 for D (6 bases). The germline V and J ends were trimmed by 4 bases and 5 bases, with 6 bases remaining between them. The CDR3 totals 11 residues. Germline CDR1 reads MNHEY; CDR2 reads SVGEGT.

The chain carries TRBV12-5 and TRBJ1-1; 7 bases are a match to TRBD1. The CDR3 is 18 residues long. Looked up from germline, CDR1 is LGHNT and CDR2 is FRNRAP. J lost 6 bases, V lost 0 bases, and 16 bases had no gene match. CDR3 loop: CASGLVRRPEGAGAEAFF. The CDR3 region has the DNA TGTGCTAGTGGTTTGGTAAGACGGCCGGAGGGGGCGGGCGCTGAAGCTTTCTTT.

This clone was picked up one time. The chain has TRBV6-2 or TRBV6-3 and TRBJ1-1; 8 positions agree with TRBD1. The ends lost 5 bases at V and 1 base at J; junction bases unmatched: 3. This CDR3 comprises 14 residues. The germline CDR1 and CDR2 sequences are MNHEY and SVGEGT. CDR3: CASSLDRGNTEAFF. The CDR3, as DNA: TGTGCCAGCAGTCTAGACAGGGGGAACACTGAAGCTTTCTTT.

The chain carries TRBV4-2 and TRBJ1-2; no clear D. CDR3 length equals 13 residues. V was shortened by 4 bases and J by 6 bases, with 12 bases between the two germline ends. CDR1 LGHNA and CDR2 YNFKEQ come from the germline V gene. This chain's CDR3 is CASSPFEEHGYTF. The DNA for the CDR3 is TGTGCCAGCAGCCCCTTCGAGGAACATGGCTACACCTTC.

This rearrangement joins TRBV30 to TRBJ1-1, with D possibly being TRBD1 (6 bases). Germline V CDR1 and CDR2: GTSNPN, SVGIG (reference sequence). The CDR3 spans 13 residues. Trimming shortened V by 2 bases and J by 1 base, and 8 bases separated the two germline ends. CDR3 nucleotides: TGTGCCTGGAGTACAGGGCAGAACACTGAAGCTTTCTTT. Its translation: CAWSTGQNTEAFF.

The V call is TRBV5-8, the J call TRBJ1-2, with TRBD1 identical over 7 bases. The V and J ends lost 3 bases and 4 bases, in that order; junction bases with no gene match: 18. Germline-derived CDR1 and CDR2 are SGHTS and YDEGEE. The CDR3 has 18 residues. The CDR3 bases are TGTGCCAGCAGCTCGGGACCGTGGGGCGCAGGGGGGATCTATGGCTACACCTTC. Protein sequence: CASSSGPWGAGGIYGYTF.

V and J are TRBV7-7 and TRBJ2-1; 16 nucleotides agree with TRBD2. This CDR3 region has 17 residues. The junction had 9 bases not matched to a gene; V was cut back by 3 bases and J by 10 bases. Germline assignment: CDR1 SSHAT and CDR2 FNYEAQ (reference sequence). CDR3 bases: TGTGCCAGCAGCTTGGGACTAGCGGGGGGGCTTCACGAAGAGCAGTTCTTC. Amino acid sequence: CASSLGLAGGLHEEQFF.

The rearrangement uses TRBV3-1 (or the pseudogene TRBV3-2) and TRBJ1-2, with a tentative D call TRBD1 (5 bases). Deletions cut 0 bases from V and 4 bases from J, with 9 bases between. Germline assignment: CDR1 LGHDT and CDR2 YNNKEL (reference sequence). The CDR3 is 14 residues long. This CDR3 is CASSQERGVYGYTF. The CDR3 DNA reads TGTGCCAGCAGCCAAGAACGGGGGGTCTATGGCTACACCTTC.

The rearrangement links TRBV15 to TRBJ1-2; D not certain. This CDR3 has 13 amino acids. Germline CDR1 and CDR2: LNHNV and YYDKDF (reference sequence). V was cut by 5 bases and J by 0 bases, with 7 bases left in between. CDR3 sequence: CATSPDTNYGYTF. In DNA, the CDR3 is TGTGCCACCAGCCCTGACACTAACTATGGCTACACCTTC.

The chain carries TRBV30 and TRBJ2-7; possibly TRBD1 for D (5 bases). The V end lost 0 bases, the J end lost 6 bases, and 15 bases lay between the germline ends. From germline, CDR1 is GTSNPN and CDR2 SVGIG (reference sequence). The CDR3 extends over 14 amino acids. The CDR3 here is CAWSVHGARVEQYF. DNA for the CDR3: TGTGCCTGGAGTGTACATGGGGCTAGGGTCGAGCAGTACTTC.

In its sample, this clone was seen once. The chain links TRBV15 to TRBJ2-2; 8 bases match TRBD2. The CDR3 extends over 14 amino acids. V dropped 9 bases and J dropped 2; count of bases not matched to a gene: 5. The germline CDR1 and CDR2 sequences are LNHNV and YYDKDF (reference sequence). DNA of the CDR3: TGTGCCACGTCCTGGACTAGCAACACCGGGGAGCTGTTTTTT. Its protein is CATSWTSNTGELFF.

The J gene is TRBJ1-1, the V gene TRBV30; unclear D gene. V shed 5 bases and J shed 1 base, with 17 bases lying between them. There are 15 residues in the CDR3. Germline values: CDR1 GTSNPN, CDR2 SVGIG (reference sequence). CDR3 sequence (DNA): TGTGCCTGGGACCCCTTGGGCGGACCGAACACTGAAGCTTTCTTT. It codes for CAWDPLGGPNTEAFF.

The chain carries TRBV13 and TRBJ1-1, with 8 positions matching TRBD1. This CDR3 contains 16 residues. Germline trimming cut 1 base from V and 1 base from J; bases unmatched to any gene: 5. In germline, CDR1 is PRHDT, CDR2 FYEKMQ (reference sequence). The CDR3 here is CASSLAPGTGNTEAFF. CDR3 bases: TGTGCCAGCAGCTTAGCTCCCGGGACAGGGAACACTGAAGCTTTCTTT.

This chain joins TRBV11-3 and TRBJ2-3, with 7 bases identical to TRBD2. CDR3 length: 14 residues. Germline V gives CDR1 SGHNT, CDR2 YENEEA. V dropped 5 bases and J dropped 4; count of bases not matched to a gene: 6. The CDR3 DNA is TGTGCCAGCAGCCCAAGCGGGGAGGCAGATACGCAGTATTTT. This translates into CASSPSGEADTQYF.

This sequence joins TRBV6-2 or TRBV6-3 and TRBJ1-2; 7 nucleotides align to TRBD1. The CDR3 totals 15 residues. V trimming: 2 bases; J trimming: 4 bases; junction bases outside the gene matches: 7. Germline CDR1 is MNHEY and CDR2 is SVGEGT. DNA for the CDR3: TGTGCCAGCAGTTACGAGGACAGGTTGTCCTATGGCTACACCTTC. As protein: CASSYEDRLSYGYTF.